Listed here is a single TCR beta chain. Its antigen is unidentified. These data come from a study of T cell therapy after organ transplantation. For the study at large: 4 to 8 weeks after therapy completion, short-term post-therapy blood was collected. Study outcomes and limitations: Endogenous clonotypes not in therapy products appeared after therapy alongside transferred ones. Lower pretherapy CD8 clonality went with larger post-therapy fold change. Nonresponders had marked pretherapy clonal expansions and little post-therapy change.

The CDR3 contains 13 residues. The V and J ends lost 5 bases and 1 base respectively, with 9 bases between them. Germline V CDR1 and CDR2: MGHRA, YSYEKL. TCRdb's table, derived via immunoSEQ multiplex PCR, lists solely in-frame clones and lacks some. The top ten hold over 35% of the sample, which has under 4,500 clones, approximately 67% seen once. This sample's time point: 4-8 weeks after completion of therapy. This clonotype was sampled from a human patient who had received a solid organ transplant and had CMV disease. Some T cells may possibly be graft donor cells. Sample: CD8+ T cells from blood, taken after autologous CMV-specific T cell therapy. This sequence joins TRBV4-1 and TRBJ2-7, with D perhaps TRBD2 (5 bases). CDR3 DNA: TGCGCCAGCAGCTACACTAGGTCCTACGAGCAGTACTTC. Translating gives CASSYTRSYEQYF.